The present entry profiles one TCR beta chain with its context. Its target is unknown. The data stem from a study of cytomegalovirus exposure and HLA in healthy donors. Study-wide points: In a later analysis, productive TCRs from donors in an Asian-associated ancestry cluster reportedly carried fewer N-insertions than the cohort mean.

PCR employed 60 Vbeta and 13 Jbeta primers. Method: immunoSEQ multiplex PCR; TCRdb's copy keeps in-frame clones and lacks some. The table lists approximately 170,000 clones, roughly 75% of them singletons. This CDR3 is built from 15 residues. Per the germline V gene, CDR1 is SGHDN and CDR2 is FVKESK. Trimming took 2 bases from V and 0 from J, leaving 7 bases between them. This clonotype originated in a male donor in good health and CMV-seronegative. Sequences were obtained from PBMCs. This chain uses TRBV14 with TRBJ2-2, with no clear D. Here the CDR3 reads CASSQSGSNTGELFF. The CDR3 nucleotides are TGTGCCAGCAGCCAATCAGGTTCGAACACCGGGGAGCTGTTTTTT.